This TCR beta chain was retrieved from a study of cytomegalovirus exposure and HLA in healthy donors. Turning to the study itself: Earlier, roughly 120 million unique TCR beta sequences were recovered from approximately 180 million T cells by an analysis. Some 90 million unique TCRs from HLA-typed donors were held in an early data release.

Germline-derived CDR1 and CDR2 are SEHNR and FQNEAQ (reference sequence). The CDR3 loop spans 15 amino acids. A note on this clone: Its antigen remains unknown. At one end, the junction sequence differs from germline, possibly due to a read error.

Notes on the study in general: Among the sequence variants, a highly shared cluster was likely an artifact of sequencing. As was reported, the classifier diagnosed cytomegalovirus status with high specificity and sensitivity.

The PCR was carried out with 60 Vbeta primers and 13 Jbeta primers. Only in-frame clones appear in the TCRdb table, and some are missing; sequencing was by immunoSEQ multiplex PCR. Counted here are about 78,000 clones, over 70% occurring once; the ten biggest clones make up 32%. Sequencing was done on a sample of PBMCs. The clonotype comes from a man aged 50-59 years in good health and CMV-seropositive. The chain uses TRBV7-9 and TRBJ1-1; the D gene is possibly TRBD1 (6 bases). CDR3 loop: CSSSPTGQMNTEAFF. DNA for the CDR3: TGTTCCAGCAGCCCGACTGGACAGATGAACACTGAAGCTTTCTTT.